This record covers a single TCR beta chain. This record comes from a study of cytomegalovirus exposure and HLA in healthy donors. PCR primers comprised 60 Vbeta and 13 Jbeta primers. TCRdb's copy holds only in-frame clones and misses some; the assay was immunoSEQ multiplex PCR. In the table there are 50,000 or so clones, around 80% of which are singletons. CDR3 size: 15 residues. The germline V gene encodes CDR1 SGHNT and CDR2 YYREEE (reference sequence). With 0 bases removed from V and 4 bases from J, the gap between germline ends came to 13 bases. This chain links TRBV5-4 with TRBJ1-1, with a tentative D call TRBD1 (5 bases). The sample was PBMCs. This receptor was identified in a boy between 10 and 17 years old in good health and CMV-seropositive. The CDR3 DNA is TGTGCCAGCAGCTTGGTGGGGGGGACCTTCACTGAAGCTTTCTTT. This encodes CASSLVGGTFTEAFF.